The present entry profiles one T cell receptor beta chain with its context. Its antigen is unknown. Trimming took 2 bases from V and 2 from J, leaving 11 bases between them. The germline CDR1 and CDR2 sequences are SGHDT and YYEEEE. There are 14 residues in the CDR3. Analysis merged second doses at about 4 or about 12 weeks. These data originate in a study of T cell responses to AZD1222 COVID-19 vaccine. General study points: Compared with day 0, the breadth and depth of the Spike-specific TCR repertoire rose significantly after two doses of AZD1222. Donors skewed white British and female; clonal diversity was possibly underestimated.

The protocol was immunoSEQ multiplex PCR, while the TCRdb copy is restricted to in-frame clones and leaves out a portion. The repertoire consists of 95,000 to 120,000 clones, with 88% occurring once and the leading ten covering approximately 6.4%. The chain links TRBV5-6 to TRBJ2-7; the D gene is possibly TRBD1 (6 bases). The sequence came from an adult who received the AZD1222 COVID-19 vaccine. This sample comprised peripheral blood, obtained 28 days after the second AZD1222 dose. The CDR3 nucleotides read TGTGCCAGCAGCTTCGGTTGGGGGCCCTACGAGCAGTACTTC. This codes for CASSFGWGPYEQYF.